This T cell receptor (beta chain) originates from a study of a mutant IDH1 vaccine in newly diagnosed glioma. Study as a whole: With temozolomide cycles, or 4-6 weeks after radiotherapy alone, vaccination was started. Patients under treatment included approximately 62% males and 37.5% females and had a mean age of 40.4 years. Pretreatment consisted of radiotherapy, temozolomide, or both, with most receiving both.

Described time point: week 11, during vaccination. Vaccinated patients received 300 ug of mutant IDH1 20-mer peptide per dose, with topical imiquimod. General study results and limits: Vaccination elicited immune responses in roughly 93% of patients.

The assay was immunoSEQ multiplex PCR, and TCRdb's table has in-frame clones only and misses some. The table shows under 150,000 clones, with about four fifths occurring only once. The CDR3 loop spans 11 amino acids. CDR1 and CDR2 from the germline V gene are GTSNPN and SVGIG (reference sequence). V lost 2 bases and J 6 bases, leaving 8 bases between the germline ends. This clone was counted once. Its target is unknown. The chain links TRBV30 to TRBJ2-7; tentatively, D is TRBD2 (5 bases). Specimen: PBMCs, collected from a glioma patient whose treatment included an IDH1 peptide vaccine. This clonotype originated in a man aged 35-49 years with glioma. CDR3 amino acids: CAWSRGGEQYF. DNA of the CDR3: TGTGCCTGGAGTCGTGGAGGCGAGCAGTACTTC.